This TCR beta chain was profiled in a study of T cells after yellow fever vaccination. Study at large: Those fractions that held only low numbers of cells were prepared using the SMART-Seq v4 Ultra Low Input RNA kit. Study-level findings and limits: Although the secondary response was weaker, it peaked faster, at day 5 versus 15.

Concerning this clonotype: Its matching antigen is unknown.

TCRdb ran MiXCR on the 5' RACE reads and lists one entry per CDR3 protein. Of about 230,000 distinct CDR3 sequences listed, roughly 6.3% are singletons. The CDR3 consists of 11 residues. Germline V CDR1 and CDR2: DFQATT, SNEGSKA (reference sequence). The TCR was taken from a man in his thirties or forties who received the YFV17D yellow fever vaccine. The source was CD4+ T cells sorted from PBMCs, collected on the day of the yellow fever booster vaccination. The chain links TRBV20-1 to TRBJ2-1; D gene ambiguous. CDR3 sequence: CSSWTLNEQFF. The CDR3 DNA follows: TGCAGCTCCTGGACCCTCAATGAGCAGTTCTTC.